This record covers a single TCR beta chain. Its specificity is unknown. Other nucleotide sequences from this sample produce the same CDR3. Trimming removed 2 bases from V and 5 bases from J, with 5 bases in between. The CDR3 sequence is 12 residues long. The germline gives CDR1 SGDLS, CDR2 YYNGEE. This entry is derived from a study of cytomegalovirus exposure and HLA in healthy donors. Study-wide findings and caveats: There were some V segments, including TRBV6-2 and TRBV6-3, excluded as indistinguishable. Most observed TCR sequences were rare, whereas some public TCRs were detected in many donors.

Primers for the PCR totalled 60 Vbeta and 13 Jbeta. Source study methods: Some 10 million of the roughly 77 million unique TCR beta chains counted in a later analysis were shared. Clones were sequenced by immunoSEQ multiplex PCR, and TCRdb holds only the in-frame ones, with some missing. The V and J calls and the clone size are those of that table, but D and trimming were determined from the DNA. The data show approximately 220,000 clones, with roughly 85% seen just once and about 1.8% held by the top ten. The chain uses TRBV9 and TRBJ2-1; no clear D. The receptor was isolated from a young man in good health and CMV-seronegative. The sequenced material came from PBMCs. The DNA of the CDR3 is TGTGCCAGCAGCGTCTCTGACAATGAGCAGTTCTTC. Translation: CASSVSDNEQFF.